What follows are 10 T cell receptor beta chains derived from one specimen sequenced in a study of beta chain features in type 1 diabetes. cDNA synthesis used the whole RNA isolate, giving expressed TCRB sequences. This table comes from immunoSEQ multiplex PCR, and its TCRdb copy is limited to in-frame clones, with some not included. The table has roughly 400,000 clones, about 15% seen once. Sequenced material: naive CD4+ T cells from blood. The source of these receptors is a man between 25 and 39 years old in good health.

This clone was seen only a few times. The CDR3 DNA sequence: TGTGCCAGCAGCACCGACAGGGCTAACTACAATGAGCAGTTCTTC. Translating gives CASSTDRANYNEQFF. The J gene is TRBJ2-1, the V gene TRBV7-9; 7 bases map to TRBD1. Germline CDR1 and CDR2: SEHNR and FQNEAQ (reference sequence). This CDR3 spans 15 amino acids. J was trimmed by 3 bases and V by 5 bases; bases with no gene match: 7.

The V gene is TRBV21-1, the J gene TRBJ2-3. TRBV21-1 constitutes a pseudogene. The length of the CDR3 is 16 residues. CDR3 sequence reads: CASSNPGTASTDTQYF. CDR3 nucleotide sequence: TGTGCCAGCAGCAATCCCGGGACCGCCAGCACAGATACGCAGTATTTT.

This clone has a handful of counts. The chain couples TRBV14 to TRBJ2-3; TRBD1 might be the D (6 bases). CDR3 length equals 15 residues. Trimming stripped 4 bases from V and 2 bases from J, with 13 bases between. Germline V CDR1 and CDR2: SGHDN, FVKESK. The DNA for the CDR3 is TGTGCCAGCAGCCTACAGGGAATCCCCACAGATACGCAGTATTTT. As protein: CASSLQGIPTDTQYF.

The gene calls are TRBV7-3 and TRBJ1-1, with a weak D call TRBD1 (6 bases). V was trimmed by 5 bases and J by 4 bases, leaving 14 bases between them. Germline loops: CDR1 SGHTA, CDR2 FQGTGA. The CDR3 is 14 residues long. CDR3: CASSAGALGTEAFF. CDR3 coding DNA: TGTGCCAGCAGCGCAGGGGCCCTGGGCACTGAAGCTTTCTTT.

This clone was seen only a few times. The CDR3 DNA reads as TGCGCCAGCAGCCAAGATCTAAGCCGTTACAATGAGCAGTTCTTC. Translated: CASSQDLSRYNEQFF. V gene TRBV4-3 combines with J gene TRBJ2-1; no definite D call. The CDR3 has 15 residues. Germline-derived CDR1 and CDR2 are LGHNA and YSLEER. V lost 0 bases and J 4 bases, leaving 10 bases between the germline ends.

This clone has just a few counts. This chain uses TRBV7-2 with TRBJ2-1, with a tentative D call TRBD1 (6 bases). The CDR3 extends over 17 amino acids. V gave up 1 base and J gave up 1 base, with 14 bases separating them. CDR1 is SGHTA, CDR2 FQGNSA, per germline. CDR3 protein: CASSLDRPGVSYNEQFF. CDR3 nucleotide sequence: TGTGCCAGCAGCTTAGACCGGCCAGGGGTGTCCTACAATGAGCAGTTCTTC. The full variable domain, in which reference TRBV7-2 and TRBJ2-1 provide the parts outside the CDR3, is GAGVSQSPSNKVTEKGKDVELRCDPISGHTALYWYRQSLGQGLEFLIYFQGNSAPDKSGLPSDRFSAERTGGSVSTLTIQRTQQEDSAVYLCASSLDRPGVSYNEQFFGPGTRLTVL.

V usage is TRBV10-3 and J usage is TRBJ2-3; D unresolved. Trimming shortened V by 2 bases and J by 5 bases, and 5 bases separated the two germline ends. Germline assignment: CDR1 ENHRY and CDR2 SYGVKD. CDR3 length: 12 residues. The CDR3 protein is CAISEDLDTQYF. The CDR3 DNA is TGTGCCATCAGTGAGGACCTAGATACGCAGTATTTT.

This chain connects TRBV9 to TRBJ2-2; no clear D gene. The CDR3 is 14 residues long. The V and J ends lost 6 bases and 4 bases respectively, with 13 bases between them. Germline loops: CDR1 SGDLS, CDR2 YYNGEE. The CDR3 is CASTQTGTTGELFF. The CDR3 DNA sequence: TGTGCCAGCACCCAAACCGGAACCACCGGGGAGCTGTTTTTT.

This chain joins TRBV7-9 and TRBJ1-2; no clear D. CDR3 size: 10 residues. V lost 5 bases to trimming and J lost 11 bases, with 9 bases between them. Per germline, CDR1 SEHNR and CDR2 FQNEAQ (reference sequence). The CDR3 reads CASSGWTYTF. For the CDR3, the DNA is TGTGCCAGCAGCGGGTGGACGTACACCTTC.

This clone was seen a handful of times. The chain recombines TRBV30 with TRBJ2-3, with D unclear. Germline V gene sequence: CDR1 GTSNPN, CDR2 SVGIG (reference sequence). V lost 2 bases and J lost 1, with 7 bases in between. The length of the CDR3 is 13 residues. The CDR3 DNA reads TGTGCCTGGAGTATAATCGGCACAGATACGCAGTATTTT. Translating gives CAWSIIGTDTQYF.